This T cell receptor beta chain was sequenced in a study of T-cell memory formation after mild COVID-19. The study's findings and limits: Detection of some responders pre-infection suggested pre-existing cross-reactive memory T cells participated.

CDR1 MNHNY and CDR2 SVGAGI come from the germline V gene (reference sequence). CDR3 length equals 14 residues. Trimming stripped 5 bases from V and 6 bases from J, with 16 bases between. One entry per CDR3 protein results from TCRdb running MiXCR on the 5' RACE reads. The data show hundreds of thousands of distinct CDR3 sequences, roughly 18% seen once. Note on this clonotype: The antigen remains undetermined.

Sequenced input: PBMCs or a T cell subset sorted from them (not recorded which). The TCR was taken from an adult woman who had mild COVID-19 (a few samples of this study predate the infection). Cell type and time point are not known. This chain uses TRBV6-6 with TRBJ1-1; unclear D gene. The CDR3 loop is CASSERRLSSEAFF. The CDR3 DNA is TGTGCCAGCAGTGAACGCCGGCTGAGCTCTGAAGCTTTCTTT.